Below, 14 T cell receptor beta chains from the same sample are listed, as sequenced in a study of blood T cells in healthy people across ages. A second about 7 to 11 cycle PCR used barcoded and J-beta primers. TCRdb independently ran MiXCR on the 5' RACE reads; one entry per CDR3 protein. This table has roughly 1 million distinct CDR3 sequences, 25% appearing once. These same data were also listed under a study on T cells of mothers and their children.

Sequencing was performed on blood. These receptors originate from a girl aged 2 to 9 in good health.

CDR3 region: CASSYGLEYYNEQFF. CDR3 DNA sequence: TGTGCCAGCAGCTACGGACTAGAATACTACAATGAGCAGTTCTTC. The chain couples TRBV7-3 to TRBJ2-5; 7 bases align to TRBD2. The J call is uncertain, as TRBJ2-1 better fits the DNA end. The CDR3 covers 15 residues. CDR1 is SGHTA and CDR2 is FQGTGA in the germline V gene.

The gene calls are TRBV27 and TRBJ2-7; weak D call: TRBD1 (6 bases). The CDR3 is 16 amino acids. V was cut by 4 bases and J by 2 bases, with 18 bases left in between. The germline CDR1 and CDR2 sequences are MNHEY and SMNVEV (reference sequence). This CDR3 is CASSSVPTGPTYEQYF. The CDR3 nucleotides are TGTGCCAGCAGTTCGGTCCCTACAGGGCCTACCTACGAGCAGTACTTC.

The J gene is TRBJ2-1, the V gene TRBV20-1, with 11 bases aligning to TRBD2. The CDR3 runs 16 residues. Germline loops: CDR1 DFQATT, CDR2 SNEGSKA (reference sequence). V trimming: 2 bases; J trimming: 7 bases; junction bases outside the gene matches: 10. For the CDR3, the DNA is TGCAGTGCTAGAATAGCCCCTAGCGGGGGGCTTAATGAGCAGTTCTTC. Translating it yields CSARIAPSGGLNEQFF.

A few counts support this clonotype. The rearrangement uses TRBV2 and TRBJ2-3; D uncertain. V lost 6 bases, J lost 4 bases, and 8 bases lay in between. The CDR3 has 12 amino acids. CDR1 SNHLY and CDR2 FYNNEI come from the germline V gene. CDR3 in DNA: TGTGCCAGCAGGACCTCCCCAGATACGCAGTATTTT. It yields the protein CASRTSPDTQYF.

This clonotype was counted a few times. Relative to the germline gene, one junction end is altered; a read error may explain this. This chain connects TRBV4-1 to TRBJ1-1; 8 bases align to TRBD1. This CDR3 is built from 15 residues. Germline V gene data show CDR1 as MGHRA and CDR2 as YSYEKL. CDR3 loop: CATSLIQGANTEAFF. As DNA, the CDR3 is TGCGCCACCAGCTTGATCCAGGGGGCAAACACTGAAGCTTTCTTT.

This clonotype was detected only a few times. The chain combines TRBV4-1 with TRBJ1-6; 7 bases map to TRBD1. V lost 4 bases and J lost 11; bases outside the gene matches: 17. Germline V gives CDR1 MGHRA, CDR2 YSYEKL. The CDR3 sequence is 17 residues long. CDR3 protein: CASSPPWTGGVNPPLHF. The CDR3 nucleotides read TGCGCCAGCAGCCCCCCATGGACAGGCGGAGTCAATCCACCCCTCCACTTT.

This chain uses TRBV28 with TRBJ2-1; no reliable D call. Germline CDR1 MDHEN, CDR2 SYDVKM. The CDR3 covers 13 residues. V gave up 4 bases and J gave up 9 bases, with 13 bases separating them. The CDR3 DNA follows: TGTGCCAGCAGTTCGAGTCCGTCAATTGAGCAGTTCTTC. It translates to CASSSSPSIEQFF.

V usage is TRBV12-3 or TRBV12-4 and J usage is TRBJ1-1; 9 bases line up with TRBD1. J was trimmed by 4 bases and V by 4 bases; bases with no gene match: 7. The CDR3 contains 15 residues. CDR3 protein: CASSSRQGVSTEAFF. CDR3 DNA: TGTGCCAGCAGTTCCAGACAGGGGGTTAGCACTGAAGCTTTCTTT.

This clonotype was found a few times. V and J are TRBV6-2 or TRBV6-3 and TRBJ2-5, with TRBD1 identical over 7 bases. Germline trimming cut 6 bases from V and 4 bases from J; bases unmatched to any gene: 11. The CDR3 consists of 15 residues. The germline V gene encodes CDR1 MNHEY and CDR2 SVGEGT. CDR3 DNA sequence: TGTGCCAGCAGCCTACAGGGGTTAGGTGCAGAGACCCAGTACTTC. Translation gives CASSLQGLGAETQYF.

The chain has TRBV11-2 and TRBJ2-7, with D perhaps TRBD1 or TRBD2 (5 bases each). Germline lookup yields CDR1 SGHAT and CDR2 FQNNGV. The CDR3 contains 13 residues. The V end was cut by 4 bases, the J end by 2 bases, with 9 bases between. The CDR3 protein is CASSWDGPYEQYF. CDR3 bases: TGTGCCAGCAGCTGGGACGGTCCCTACGAGCAGTACTTC.

On this clonotype: The junction does not match germline at one end; this may be a read error. This chain connects TRBV3-1 to TRBJ1-3; D uncertain. The CDR3 consists of 14 residues. CDR1 is LGHDT, CDR2 YNNKEL, per germline (reference sequence). For the CDR3, the DNA is TGTGCTAGCAGCCAAGATCGCCGGGGAAACACCATATATTTT. Amino acid sequence: CASSQDRRGNTIYF.

This clonotype was observed a handful of times. Since no conserved phenylalanine or tryptophan closes the CDR3, a read error is the likely cause. The V gene is TRBV9, the J gene TRBJ2-2, with D maybe TRBD1 (6 bases). The CDR3 length is 15 residues. The V end was cut by 4 bases, the J end by 1 base, with 11 bases between. CDR1 is SGDLS, CDR2 YYNGEE, per germline. The CDR3 DNA is TGTGCCAGCAGCCCCGGGACACTGAACACCGGGGAGCTGTTTCTT. Translated, it gives CASSPGTLNTGELFL.

This chain links TRBV29-1 with TRBJ1-4; D possibly corresponds to TRBD1 (5 bases). Trimming cost V 4 bases and J 0 bases, with 6 bases left between them. The germline V gene encodes CDR1 SQVTM and CDR2 ANQGSEA. The CDR3 loop spans 13 amino acids. CDR3 sequence: CSVGQTTNEKLFF. For the CDR3, the DNA is TGCAGCGTTGGACAGACAACTAATGAAAAACTGTTTTTT.

This sequence joins TRBV27 and TRBJ2-7; D not resolved. V gave up 7 bases and J gave up 3 bases, with 25 bases separating them. The CDR3 contains 17 residues. Germline V lookup: CDR1 MNHEY, CDR2 SMNVEV (reference sequence). DNA of the CDR3: TGTGCCAGCACTATCCCAGAGACGCCTTCTATAATCTACGAGCAGTACTTC. The encoded protein is CASTIPETPSIIYEQYF.